This T cell receptor beta chain was captured by sequencing in a study of shared clonotypes between healthy human individuals. As originally analysed: ImmunoSEQ only sent back junction sequences with no quality scores, so filtering was done differently. Clones were sequenced by immunoSEQ multiplex PCR, and TCRdb holds only the in-frame ones, with some missing. Clone size and V and J calls were adopted from that table, with D and trimming inferred from the DNA. The sample consists of 850,000 to 1,200,000 clones, roughly 80% of them appearing once. Study conclusions and caveats: Rarefaction gave evidence that sorted-subset sequencing remained incomplete despite large depth.

The split of CD4+ cells yielded CD45RA+ naive and CD45RA-negative memory subsets. The CDR3 loop spans 14 amino acids. Germline-derived CDR1 and CDR2 are MNHNY and SVGAGI (reference sequence). Trimming at V came to 6 bases and at J to 7 bases, leaving 7 bases not matched to a gene. This clone was seen only a few times. Its antigen remains unknown. The specimen was memory CD4+ T cells sorted from blood. The subset is: CD45RA-negative fraction. This sequence was found in a man between 18 and 35 years old in good health. This chain links TRBV6-6 with TRBJ2-2, with 8 bases that match TRBD1. The CDR3 loop reads CASSLDRGGGELFF. Written as DNA, the CDR3 is TGTGCCAGCAGCCTCGACAGGGGCGGCGGGGAGCTGTTTTTT.